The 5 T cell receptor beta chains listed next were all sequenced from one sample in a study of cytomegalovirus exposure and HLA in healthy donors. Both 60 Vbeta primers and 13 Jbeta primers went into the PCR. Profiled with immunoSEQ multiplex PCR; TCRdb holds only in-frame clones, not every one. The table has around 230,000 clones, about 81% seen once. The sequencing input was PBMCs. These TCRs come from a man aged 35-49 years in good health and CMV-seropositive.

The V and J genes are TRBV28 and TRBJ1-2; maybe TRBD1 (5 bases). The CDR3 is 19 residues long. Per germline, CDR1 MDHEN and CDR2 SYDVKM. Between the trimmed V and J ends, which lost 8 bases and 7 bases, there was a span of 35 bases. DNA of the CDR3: TGTGCCAGCTTACCTCGACCTGGAGGGAGTATAGGGGAATTATTTGGCTACACCTTC. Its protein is CASLPRPGGSIGELFGYTF.

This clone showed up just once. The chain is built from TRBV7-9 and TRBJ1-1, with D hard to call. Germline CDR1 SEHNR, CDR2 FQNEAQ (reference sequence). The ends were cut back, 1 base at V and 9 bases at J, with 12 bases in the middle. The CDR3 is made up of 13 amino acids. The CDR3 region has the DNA TGTGCCAGCAGCTTAGGGTGGGGAGGCAAAGCTTTCTTT. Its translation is CASSLGWGGKAFF.

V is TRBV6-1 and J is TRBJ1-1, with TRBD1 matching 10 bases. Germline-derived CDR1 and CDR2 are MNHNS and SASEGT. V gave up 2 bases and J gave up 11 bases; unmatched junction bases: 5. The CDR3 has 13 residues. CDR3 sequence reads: CASSEKGQGSAFF. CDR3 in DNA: TGTGCCAGCAGTGAAAAGGGACAGGGGTCGGCTTTCTTT.

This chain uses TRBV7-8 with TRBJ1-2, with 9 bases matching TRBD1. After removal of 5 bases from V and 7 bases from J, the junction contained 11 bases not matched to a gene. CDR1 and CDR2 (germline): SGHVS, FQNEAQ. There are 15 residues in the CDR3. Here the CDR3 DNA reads TGTGCCAGCAGCATGTGGACAGGGGTGGGGACTGGCTACACCTTC. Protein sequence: CASSMWTGVGTGYTF. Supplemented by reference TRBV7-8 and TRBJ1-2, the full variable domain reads GAGVSQSPRYKVAKRGQDVALRCDPISGHVSLFWYQQALGQGPEFLTYFQNEAQLDKSGLPSDRFFAERPEGSVSTLKIQRTQQEDSAVYLCASSMWTGVGTGYTFGSGTRLTVV.

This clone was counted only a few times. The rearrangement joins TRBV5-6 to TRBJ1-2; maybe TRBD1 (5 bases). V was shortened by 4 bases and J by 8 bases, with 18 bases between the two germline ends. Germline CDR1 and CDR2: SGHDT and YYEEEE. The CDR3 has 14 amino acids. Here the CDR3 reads CASSPDLRGSGYTF. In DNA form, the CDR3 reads TGTGCCAGCAGCCCCGATCTCCGGGGGAGCGGCTACACCTTC.